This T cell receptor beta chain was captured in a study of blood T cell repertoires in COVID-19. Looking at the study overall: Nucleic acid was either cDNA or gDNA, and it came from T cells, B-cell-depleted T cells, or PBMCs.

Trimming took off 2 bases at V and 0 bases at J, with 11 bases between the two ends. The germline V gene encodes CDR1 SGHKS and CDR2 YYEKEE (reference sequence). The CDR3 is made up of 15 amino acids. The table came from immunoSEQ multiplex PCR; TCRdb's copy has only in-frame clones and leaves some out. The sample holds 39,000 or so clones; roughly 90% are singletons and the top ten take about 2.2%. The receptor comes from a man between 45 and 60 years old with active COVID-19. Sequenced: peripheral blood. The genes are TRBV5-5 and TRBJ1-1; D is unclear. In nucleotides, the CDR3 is TGTGCCAGCAGCTTAGAGGGATTGATGAACACTGAAGCTTTCTTT. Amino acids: CASSLEGLMNTEAFF.